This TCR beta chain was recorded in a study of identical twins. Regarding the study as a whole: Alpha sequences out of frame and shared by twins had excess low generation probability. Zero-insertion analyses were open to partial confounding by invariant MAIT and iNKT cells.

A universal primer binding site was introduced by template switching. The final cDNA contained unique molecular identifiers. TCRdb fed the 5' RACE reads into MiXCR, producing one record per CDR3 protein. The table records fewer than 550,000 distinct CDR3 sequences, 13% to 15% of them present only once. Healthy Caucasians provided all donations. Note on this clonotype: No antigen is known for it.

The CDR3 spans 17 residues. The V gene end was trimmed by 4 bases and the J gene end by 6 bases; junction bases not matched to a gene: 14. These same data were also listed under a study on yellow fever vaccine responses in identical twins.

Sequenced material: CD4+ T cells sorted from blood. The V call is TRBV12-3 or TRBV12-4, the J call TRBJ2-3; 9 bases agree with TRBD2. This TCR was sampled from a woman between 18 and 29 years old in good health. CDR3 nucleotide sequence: TGTGCCAGCAGTTCTCGTGGGGGCGGGAGGGCCTCGGATACGCAGTATTTT. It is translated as CASSSRGGGRASDTQYF.